This is a list of T cell receptor beta chains from one sample in a study of human T cells and chemical hapten exposure. TCRdb redid the calling of the RACE reads with MiXCR, one entry per CDR3 protein. The sample records 340,000 or so distinct CDR3 sequences, under 8% being singletons. The sample was whole blood, taken in connection with sensitization to the hapten diphenylcyclopropenone (DPC). Receptor source: a woman between 18 and 29 years old with alopecia areata. Some clones in this sample may be carry-over from other donors' samples. Both conserved end residues are part of each CDR3. Each record gives: clone size, V gene, CDR3 protein. Part of the rows lack a size; the others show once, few, many or a class for expanded clones.

-,TRBV15,CATSREREGARTEAFF
-,TRBV20-1,CSARGGFRTDTQYF
few,TRBV7-2,CASSSIISAMSAFF
-,TRBV4-1,CASSFGASGEETQYF
few,TRBV4-1,CASSQVSALAGGMYQETQYF
few,TRBV29-1,CSVEDFAPPDRSGYGYTF
many,TRBV7-2,CASSLPHQPQHF
-,TRBV28,CASSPRGTDVNYGYTF
-,TRBV6-5,CASSPFSGFEAFF
-,TRBV6-6,CASSYSGGRNTGELFF
-,TRBV4-1,CASSPVPWGNYGYTF
few,TRBV4-2,CASSPKQGDSPLHF
-,TRBV7-9,CASNQGDRVQETQYF
many,TRBV6-5,CASSPPGGGNQPQHF
many,TRBV2,CASKEAGASYNEQFF